This TCR beta chain was observed in a study of blood T cell repertoires in COVID-19. Turning to the study itself: Sites in the United States, Italy and Spain provided acute and convalescent COVID-19 samples. The analysed material was cDNA or gDNA that came from T cells, B-cell-depleted T cells, or PBMCs.

Original methodology: Amplifying reference gene primers gave estimates of nucleated cell counts. Clones were read by immunoSEQ multiplex PCR, and TCRdb kept only the in-frame ones, dropping some. V and J calls and clone size are copied from that table; D and trimming were computed from the DNA. The sample consists of hundreds of thousands of clones, roughly 90% of them appearing once. The CDR3 consists of 13 residues. CDR1 and CDR2 from the germline V gene are SGHAT and FQNNGV. Trimming took 1 base from V and 7 from J, leaving 8 bases between them. Sequencing input: peripheral blood. The V gene is TRBV11-2, the J gene TRBJ2-1; D is possibly TRBD2 (5 bases). The TCR was taken from a man between 35 and 55 years old with acute or convalescent COVID-19. As DNA, the CDR3 is TGTGCCAGCAGCTTAGGAAGGGAGAATGAGCAGTTCTTC. Protein sequence: CASSLGRENEQFF.